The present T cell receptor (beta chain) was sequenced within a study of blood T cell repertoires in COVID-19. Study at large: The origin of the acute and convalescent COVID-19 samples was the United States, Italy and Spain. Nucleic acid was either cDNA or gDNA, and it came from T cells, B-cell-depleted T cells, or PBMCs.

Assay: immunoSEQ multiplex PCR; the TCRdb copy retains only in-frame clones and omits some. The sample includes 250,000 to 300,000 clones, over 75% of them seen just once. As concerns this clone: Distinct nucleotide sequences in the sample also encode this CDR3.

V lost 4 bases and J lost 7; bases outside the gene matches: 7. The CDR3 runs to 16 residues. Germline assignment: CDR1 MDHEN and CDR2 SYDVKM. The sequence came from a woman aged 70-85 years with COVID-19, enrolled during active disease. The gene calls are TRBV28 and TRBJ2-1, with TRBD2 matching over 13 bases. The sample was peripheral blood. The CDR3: CASSSLLAGGNNEQFF. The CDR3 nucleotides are TGTGCCAGCAGTTCCTTACTAGCGGGAGGGAATAATGAGCAGTTCTTC.